This TCR beta chain was sequenced during a study of cytomegalovirus exposure and HLA in healthy donors. Study-level results: Specific recognition of CMV antigens was confirmed in vitro for three chains (all CMV-associated).

CDR3 length: 14 residues. The germline CDR1 and CDR2 sequences are SGDLS and YYNGEE. V lost 0 bases and J 0 bases, leaving 7 bases between the germline ends. In regard to this clone: Antigen specificity is unknown.

The donors were in the 120-subject validation cohort, distinct from the roughly 670-subject first cohort. Repertoires were generated with immunoSEQ multiplex PCR, while TCRdb's copy carries only in-frame clones and drops some. The sample lists 250,000 or so clones; about 90% were seen once. This clonotype was sampled from a man aged 18 to 29 in good health and CMV-seropositive. The sample taken for sequencing was PBMCs. The chain is built from TRBV9 and TRBJ2-7, with D hard to call. The CDR3 DNA follows: TGTGCCAGCAGCGTAGAGGATAGCTCCTACGAGCAGTACTTC. Translated, it gives CASSVEDSSYEQYF.